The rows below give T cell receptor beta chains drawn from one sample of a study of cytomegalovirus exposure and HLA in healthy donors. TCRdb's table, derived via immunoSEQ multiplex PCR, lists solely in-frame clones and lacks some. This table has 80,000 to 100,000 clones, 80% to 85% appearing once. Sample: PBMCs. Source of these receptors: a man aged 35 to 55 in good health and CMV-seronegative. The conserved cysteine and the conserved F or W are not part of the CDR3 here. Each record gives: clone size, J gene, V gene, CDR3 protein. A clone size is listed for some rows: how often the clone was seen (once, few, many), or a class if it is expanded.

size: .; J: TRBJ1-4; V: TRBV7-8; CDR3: ASSPGRRGNEKLF
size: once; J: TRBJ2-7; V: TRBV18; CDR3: ASSPGPVYEQY
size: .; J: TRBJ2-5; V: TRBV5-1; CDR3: ASSLRTVQETQY
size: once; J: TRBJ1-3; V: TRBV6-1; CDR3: ASSEFGHSGNTIY
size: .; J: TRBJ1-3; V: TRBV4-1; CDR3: ASSQDRGVGNTIY
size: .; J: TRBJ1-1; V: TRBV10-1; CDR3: ASSESGGSTEAF
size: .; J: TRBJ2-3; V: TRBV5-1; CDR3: ASTVLAGSTDTQY
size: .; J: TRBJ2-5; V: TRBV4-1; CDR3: ASSAHRGGKETQY
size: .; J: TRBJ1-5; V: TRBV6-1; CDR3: ASSEPGIQPQH
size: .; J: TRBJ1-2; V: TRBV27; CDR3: ATFSRGDYGYT
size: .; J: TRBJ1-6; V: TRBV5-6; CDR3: ASSLLASNSPLH
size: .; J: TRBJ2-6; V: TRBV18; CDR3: ASSLAEGTGANVLT
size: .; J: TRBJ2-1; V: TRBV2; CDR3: ASTRTGYNEQF
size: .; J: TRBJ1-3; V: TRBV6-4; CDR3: ALGGCLGQTGNTIY
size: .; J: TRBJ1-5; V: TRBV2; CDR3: ASSESEDRNQPQH
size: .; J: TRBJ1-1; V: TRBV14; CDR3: ASSHTGNTEAF
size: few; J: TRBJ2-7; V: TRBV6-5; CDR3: ASSARTGNHEQY
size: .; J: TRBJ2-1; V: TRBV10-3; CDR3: AIGQGIYNEQF
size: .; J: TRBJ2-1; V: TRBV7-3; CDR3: ASSLDSGGAWEQF
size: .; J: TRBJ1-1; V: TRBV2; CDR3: ASRESRSGTGEAF
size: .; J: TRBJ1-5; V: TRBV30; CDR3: AWSVGQDQPQH
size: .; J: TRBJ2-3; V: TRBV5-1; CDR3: ASRRRTGVPTDTQY
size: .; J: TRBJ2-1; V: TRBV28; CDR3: ASSKEGPGGSSHEQF
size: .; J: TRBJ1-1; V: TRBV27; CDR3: ASSLFMPVGTEAF
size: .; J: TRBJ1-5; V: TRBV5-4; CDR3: ASSDGTGINQPQH
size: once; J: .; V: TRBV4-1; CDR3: ASSQSWVMGQGYEQY
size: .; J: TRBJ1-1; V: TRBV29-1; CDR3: SGGGFGVNTEAF
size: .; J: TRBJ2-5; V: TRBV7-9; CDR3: ASSNDMLETQY
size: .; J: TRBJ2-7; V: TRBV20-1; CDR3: SARGPEQY
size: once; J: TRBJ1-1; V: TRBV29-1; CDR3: SARQGAIDTEAF
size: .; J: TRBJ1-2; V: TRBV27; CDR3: ASSLSAHYGYT
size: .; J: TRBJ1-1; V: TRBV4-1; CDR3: ASSQETGEAF
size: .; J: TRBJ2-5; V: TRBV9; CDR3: ASSVRTGGLETQY
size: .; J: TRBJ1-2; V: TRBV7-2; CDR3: ASSHGQGIQGYT
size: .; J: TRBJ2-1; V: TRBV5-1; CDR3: ASSLGRGGYNEQF
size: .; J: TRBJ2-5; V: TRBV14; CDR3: ASSQEGARATQY
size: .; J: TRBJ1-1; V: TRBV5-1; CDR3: ASSGLMIESLNTEAF
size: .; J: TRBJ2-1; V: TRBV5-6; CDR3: ASIRGRVAYNEQF
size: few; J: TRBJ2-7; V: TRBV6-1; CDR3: ASSVRDTDWVEQY
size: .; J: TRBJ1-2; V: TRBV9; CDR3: ASSGTGFNYGYT
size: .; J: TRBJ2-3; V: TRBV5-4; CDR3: ASSFRSGGSTDTQY
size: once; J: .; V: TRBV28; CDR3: ASRTHVLTGSYEQY
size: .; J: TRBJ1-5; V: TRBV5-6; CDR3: ASSLRDRGRGPQH
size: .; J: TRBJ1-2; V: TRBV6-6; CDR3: ASKKTGARYGYT
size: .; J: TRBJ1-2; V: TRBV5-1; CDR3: ASSPGQYGYT
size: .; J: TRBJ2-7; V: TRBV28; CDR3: ASSSHGGLAGIL
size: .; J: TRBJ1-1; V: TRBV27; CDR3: ASSLRPSTGVFSTEAF
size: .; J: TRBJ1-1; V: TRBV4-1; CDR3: ASSQDSLGVNTEAF
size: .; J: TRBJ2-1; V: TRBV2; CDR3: ASRRGGGAMNEQF
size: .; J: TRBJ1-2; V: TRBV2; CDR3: ASSDTATGPYGYT
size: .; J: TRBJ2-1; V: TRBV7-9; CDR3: ASIPSGGNYNEQF